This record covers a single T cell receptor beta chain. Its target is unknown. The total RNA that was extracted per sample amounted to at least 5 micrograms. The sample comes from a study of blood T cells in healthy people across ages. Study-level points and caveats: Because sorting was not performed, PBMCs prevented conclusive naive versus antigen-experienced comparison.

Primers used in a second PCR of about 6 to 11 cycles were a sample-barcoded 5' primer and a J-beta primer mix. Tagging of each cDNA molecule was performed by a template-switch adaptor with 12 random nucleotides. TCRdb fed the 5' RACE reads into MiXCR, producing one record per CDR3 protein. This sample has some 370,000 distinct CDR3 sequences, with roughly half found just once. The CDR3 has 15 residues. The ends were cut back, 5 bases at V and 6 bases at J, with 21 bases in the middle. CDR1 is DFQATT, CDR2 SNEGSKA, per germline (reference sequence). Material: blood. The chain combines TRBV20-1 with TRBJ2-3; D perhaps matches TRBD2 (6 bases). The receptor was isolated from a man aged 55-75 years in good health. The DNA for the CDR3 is TGCAGTGCTCCTATGGGCGGGATAATGGTGGATACGCAGTATTTT. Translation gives CSAPMGGIMVDTQYF.